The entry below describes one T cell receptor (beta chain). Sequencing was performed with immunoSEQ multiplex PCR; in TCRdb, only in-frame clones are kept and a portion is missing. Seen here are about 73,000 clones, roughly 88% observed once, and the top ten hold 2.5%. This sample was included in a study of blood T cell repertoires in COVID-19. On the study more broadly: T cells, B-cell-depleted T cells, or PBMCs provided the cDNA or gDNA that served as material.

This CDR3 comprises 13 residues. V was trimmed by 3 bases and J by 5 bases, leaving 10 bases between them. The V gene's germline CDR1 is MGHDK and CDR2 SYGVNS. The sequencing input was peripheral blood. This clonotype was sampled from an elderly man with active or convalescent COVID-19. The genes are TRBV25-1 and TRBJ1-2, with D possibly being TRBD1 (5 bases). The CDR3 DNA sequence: TGTGCCAGCAGTGACCAGGGCACGTATGGCTACACCTTC. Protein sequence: CASSDQGTYGYTF.